One and the same sample provided the 7 T cell receptor beta chains below, sequenced in a study of blood T cell repertoires in COVID-19. Using immunoSEQ multiplex PCR, the repertoire was profiled, and TCRdb retains in-frame clones only, with some absent. The sample has about 200,000 clones; about four fifths are singletons. The sequenced material came from peripheral blood. The receptors stem from a woman aged 40 to 50 with COVID-19, enrolled during active disease.

The gene calls are TRBV3-1 (or the pseudogene TRBV3-2) and TRBJ2-5; D is unclear. CDR3 size: 11 residues. The ends were cut back, 6 bases at V and 5 bases at J, with 7 bases in the middle. From germline, CDR1 is LGHDT and CDR2 YNNKEL (reference sequence). The CDR3 loop reads CASRYSETQYF. The DNA for the CDR3 is TGTGCCAGCAGGTATAGCGAGACCCAGTACTTC.

J is TRBJ1-1 and V is TRBV7-9, with D possibly matching TRBD1 (6 bases). Germline CDR1 SEHNR, CDR2 FQNEAQ (reference sequence). The ends were cut back, 3 bases at V and 0 bases at J, with 14 bases in the middle. This CDR3 region has 16 residues. CDR3 amino acids: CASSFPSTGVNTEAFF. CDR3 nucleotide sequence: TGTGCCAGCAGCTTTCCTTCGACAGGAGTGAACACTGAAGCTTTCTTT.

The chain employs TRBV30 and TRBJ1-5, with D uncertain. CDR1 GTSNPN and CDR2 SVGIG come from the germline V gene (reference sequence). V lost 0 bases to trimming and J lost 1 base, with 13 bases between them. The CDR3 contains 16 residues. The CDR3 loop is CAWSVLGSTSNQPQHF. Here the CDR3 DNA reads TGTGCCTGGAGTGTACTAGGGAGTACAAGCAATCAGCCCCAGCATTTT.

V gene TRBV6-5 combines with J gene TRBJ1-4; D perhaps matches TRBD1 (5 bases). Germline CDR1 is MNHEY and CDR2 is SVGAGI. V shed 5 bases and J shed 5 bases, with 15 bases lying between them. This CDR3 comprises 15 residues. The CDR3 DNA follows: TGTGCCAGCAGTCAAAGGGGCTTAGTCAATGAAAAACTGTTTTTT. It codes for CASSQRGLVNEKLFF.

This clone was counted a few times. The CDR3 bases are TGTGCCAGCTCTTTCGGACAGGGATGGGGGAACACCATATATTTT. Protein sequence: CASSFGQGWGNTIYF. The chain couples TRBV18 to TRBJ1-3, with 8 bases that match TRBD1. Unmatched junction bases numbered 11, after V lost 6 bases and J lost 7 bases. CDR1 KGHSH and CDR2 LQKENI come from the germline V gene. The CDR3 is made up of 15 amino acids.

CDR3 bases: TGTGCCAGCAGTGAGAACAGCCCCAGGGAGACCCAGTACTTC. Encoded protein: CASSENSPRETQYF. The chain couples TRBV2 to TRBJ2-5; D gene unclear. The germline V and J ends were trimmed by 3 bases and 5 bases, with 13 bases remaining between them. Looked up from germline, CDR1 is SNHLY and CDR2 is FYNNEI. The CDR3 has 14 amino acids.

The genes are TRBV2 and TRBJ2-1, with 7 positions matching TRBD2. This CDR3 spans 16 amino acids. V dropped 0 bases and J dropped 6; count of bases not matched to a gene: 8. Germline lookup yields CDR1 SNHLY and CDR2 FYNNEI. Here the CDR3 DNA reads TGTGCCAGCAGTGAAGCCCCTCCCGGGACTACCAATGAGCAGTTCTTC. It yields the protein CASSEAPPGTTNEQFF. The variable domain in full, completed from reference TRBV2 and TRBJ2-1, reads EPEVTQTPSHQVTQMGQEVILRCVPISNHLYFYWYRQILGQKVEFLVSFYNNEISEKSEIFDDQFSVERPDGSNFTLKIRSTKLEDSAMYFCASSEAPPGTTNEQFFGPGTRLTVL.